These 15 T cell receptor beta chains share one sample of origin, sequenced in a study of shared clonotypes between healthy human individuals. TCRdb keeps only in-frame clones here, not all; method: immunoSEQ multiplex PCR. This table holds fewer than 1.6 million clones, 98% to 99% found once. What was sequenced was naive CD4+ T cells sorted from blood. As to subset: CD45RA+ positively selected. The receptor source for this set is a man between 25 and 39 years old in good health.

J is TRBJ1-1 and V is TRBV30, with TRBD1 matching over 11 bases. The ends lost 2 bases at V and 3 bases at J; junction bases unmatched: 14. CDR3 length: 18 amino acids. The V gene's germline CDR1 is GTSNPN and CDR2 SVGIG (reference sequence). CDR3 residues: CAWSRGMDRGLGYTEAFF. The CDR3 nucleotides are TGTGCCTGGAGTAGGGGGATGGACAGGGGGCTAGGATACACTGAAGCTTTCTTT. The whole variable domain, remainder taken from reference TRBV30 and TRBJ1-1, is SQTIHQWPATLVQPVGSPLSLECTVEGTSNPNLYWYRQAAGRGLQLLFYSVGIGQISSEVPQNLSASRPQDRQFILSSKKLLLSDSGFYLCAWSRGMDRGLGYTEAFFGQGTRLTVV.

V is TRBV6-6 and J is TRBJ1-1; D unclear. The CDR3 has 15 residues. Germline lookup yields CDR1 MNHNY and CDR2 SVGAGI (reference sequence). With 0 bases removed from V and 1 base from J, the gap between germline ends came to 9 bases. CDR3 sequence: CASSYSMGRNTEAFF. The CDR3 coding sequence is TGTGCCAGCAGTTACTCGATGGGGAGGAACACTGAAGCTTTCTTT.

The chain has TRBV18 and TRBJ2-7, with TRBD2 as a possible D gene (6 bases). The germline CDR1 and CDR2 sequences are KGHSH and LQKENI. Trimming removed 4 bases from V and 6 bases from J, with 16 bases in between. CDR3 length equals 14 residues. The CDR3 DNA reads as TGTGCCAGCTCACTGCCGGGACTCCGGTTCGAGCAGTACTTC. Translated, it gives CASSLPGLRFEQYF.

The chain uses TRBV18 and TRBJ2-1; TRBD1 is a possible D gene (6 bases). V dropped 6 bases and J dropped 6 bases, with 15 bases sitting between them. The CDR3 extends over 14 amino acids. CDR1 KGHSH and CDR2 LQKENI come from the germline V gene. The DNA of the CDR3 is TGTGCCAGCTCGCCAATCTTACAGGGCAATGAGCAGTTCTTC. It yields the protein CASSPILQGNEQFF.

The chain employs TRBV5-4 and TRBJ2-1, with D unresolved. Looked up from germline, CDR1 is SGHNT and CDR2 is YYREEE (reference sequence). V dropped 0 bases and J dropped 7 bases, with 11 bases sitting between them. This CDR3 spans 14 amino acids. The DNA for the CDR3 is TGTGCCAGCAGCTTGGACGTGGTGGGGAATGAGCAGTTCTTC. Translated: CASSLDVVGNEQFF. The full variable domain, with the rest looked up from reference TRBV5-4 and TRBJ2-1, is ETGVTQSPTHLIKTRGQQVTLRCSSQSGHNTVSWYQQALGQGPQFIFQYYREEENGRGNFPPRFSGLQFPNYSSELNVNALELDDSALYLCASSLDVVGNEQFFGPGTRLTVL.

The V and J genes are TRBV5-1 and TRBJ2-7; a weak D match, TRBD1 (5 bases). There are 14 residues in the CDR3. CDR1 is SGHRS, CDR2 YFSETQ, per germline. Trimming took off 2 bases at V and 3 bases at J, with 12 bases between the two ends. Written as DNA, the CDR3 is TGCGCCAGCAGCTTTCAAGGGGCGATCTACGAGCAGTACTTC. Protein product: CASSFQGAIYEQYF.

This sequence joins TRBV5-3 and TRBJ2-7; D might be TRBD2 (6 bases). TRBV5-3 is treated as an ORF (open reading frame) with a function not yet certain. V was trimmed by 8 bases and J by 7 bases, leaving 25 bases between them. The CDR3 consists of 15 residues. Written as DNA, the CDR3 is TGTGCCAGTCCTCAAGAGCGGGCCAGGGTTGGTGAGCAGTACTTC. Amino acid sequence: CASPQERARVGEQYF.

This clone was observed a single time. The gene calls are TRBV5-1 and TRBJ2-4, with D hard to call. The CDR3 has 17 amino acids. V shed 5 bases and J shed 2 bases, with 20 bases lying between them. The germline CDR1 and CDR2 sequences are SGHRS and YFSETQ. Here the CDR3 reads CASSSARLQRSKNIQYF. CDR3 nucleotides: TGCGCCAGCAGTTCCGCACGGCTCCAGAGGTCCAAAAACATTCAGTACTTC.

The chain joins TRBV28 to TRBJ2-5, with TRBD2 matching over 11 bases. Per germline, CDR1 MDHEN and CDR2 SYDVKM. This CDR3 is 16 amino acids long. With 4 bases clipped from V and 5 bases from J, the junction kept 9 bases outside the gene matches. CDR3 region: CASSSPLAGVRETQYF. Here the CDR3 DNA reads TGTGCCAGCAGTTCTCCACTAGCGGGAGTTAGGGAGACCCAGTACTTC.

This CDR3 reads CASSPGQGSMNTEAFF. In nucleotides, the CDR3 is TGTGCCAGCAGTCCAGGACAGGGGAGCATGAACACTGAAGCTTTCTTT. The rearrangement links TRBV27 to TRBJ1-1, with 9 bases that match TRBD1. The CDR3 spans 16 residues. Germline V gives CDR1 MNHEY, CDR2 SMNVEV (reference sequence). Trimming took 5 bases from V and 0 from J; bases not matched to a gene: 7.

This clone appeared once. V and J are TRBV5-6 and TRBJ1-1; D is unresolved. Germline V gives CDR1 SGHDT, CDR2 YYEEEE. Trimming removed 4 bases from V and 4 bases from J, with 14 bases in between. The CDR3 loop spans 14 amino acids. CDR3 region: CASSRTWRITEAFF. The DNA of the CDR3 is TGTGCCAGCAGCAGGACCTGGCGCATCACTGAAGCTTTCTTT. The variable domain in full, completed from reference TRBV5-6 and TRBJ1-1, reads DAGVTQSPTHLIKTRGQQVTLRCSPKSGHDTVSWYQQALGQGPQFIFQYYEEEERQRGNFPDRFSGHQFPNYSSELNVNALLLGDSALYLCASSRTWRITEAFFGQGTRLTVV.

The chain carries TRBV4-3 and TRBJ1-4; D perhaps matches TRBD1 (5 bases). Germline V CDR1 and CDR2: LGHNA, YSLEER. Trimming took 6 bases from V and 7 from J, leaving 15 bases between them. The CDR3 loop spans 14 amino acids. The CDR3, as DNA: TGCGCCAGCAGTCAGACGATTAGGGGTGAAAAACTGTTTTTT. It yields the protein CASSQTIRGEKLFF.

This chain uses TRBV7-8 with TRBJ2-7, with 7 bases fitting TRBD2. Unmatched junction bases numbered 4, after V lost 5 bases and J lost 6 bases. The V gene's germline CDR1 is SGHVS and CDR2 FQNEAQ. This CDR3 is built from 12 residues. The CDR3 bases are TGTGCCAGCAGCCAGGGAGGGGTCGAGCAGTACTTC. Amino acids: CASSQGGVEQYF.

The V and J genes are TRBV21-1 and TRBJ2-7. TRBV21-1 is recorded as a pseudogene. The CDR3 has 16 residues. CDR3 residues: CASSKKRDGHSYEQYF. CDR3 DNA: TGTGCCAGCAGCAAAAAAAGGGACGGTCACTCCTACGAGCAGTACTTC.

CDR3 region: CASSVGGLDNEQFF. CDR3 coding DNA: TGTGCCAGCAGCGTCGGGGGACTAGACAATGAGCAGTTCTTC. The chain couples TRBV9 to TRBJ2-1, with TRBD2 matching 8 bases. V lost 2 bases to trimming and J lost 5 bases; unmatched junction nucleotides: 3. This CDR3 is built from 14 residues. Per the germline V gene, CDR1 is SGDLS and CDR2 is YYNGEE.